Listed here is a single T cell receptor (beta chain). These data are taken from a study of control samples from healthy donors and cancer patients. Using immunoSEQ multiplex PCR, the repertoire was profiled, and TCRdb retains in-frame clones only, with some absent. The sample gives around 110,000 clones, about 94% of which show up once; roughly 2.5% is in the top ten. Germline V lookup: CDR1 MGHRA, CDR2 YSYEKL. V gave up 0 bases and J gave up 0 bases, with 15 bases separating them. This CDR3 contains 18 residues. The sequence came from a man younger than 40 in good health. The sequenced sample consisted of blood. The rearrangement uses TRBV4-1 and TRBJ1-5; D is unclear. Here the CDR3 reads CASSQEPTNPASNQPQHF. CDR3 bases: TGCGCCAGCAGCCAAGAACCCACTAACCCCGCTAGCAATCAGCCCCAGCATTTT.